Given below is one T cell receptor (beta chain) in context. The data were obtained in a study of blood T cell repertoires in COVID-19. Study-wide context: Material from acute and convalescent COVID-19 was sourced from the United States, Italy and Spain. PBMCs, B-cell-depleted T cells, or T cells were the source of the cDNA or gDNA that made up the material.

Original data processing: Amplifying reference gene primers gave estimates of nucleated cell counts. Generated by immunoSEQ multiplex PCR, the TCRdb table keeps only in-frame clones and is missing some. Clonal size and the V and J genes are those of that table, whereas D and trimming came from the DNA. The top ten clones hold about 4.5% of a sample with 50,000 to 65,000 clones, 90% to 95% of them seen once. Deletions cut 5 bases from V and 3 bases from J, with 16 bases between. Germline V gives CDR1 MDHEN, CDR2 SYDVKM. The CDR3 has 15 residues. V and J are TRBV28 and TRBJ1-1, with TRBD1 as a possible D gene (6 bases). Material: peripheral blood. The TCR originated in a man aged 50 to 60 with active COVID-19. This chain's CDR3 is CASSPPGRGYTEAFF. For the CDR3, the DNA is TGTGCCAGCAGTCCCCCGGGCAGGGGTTACACTGAAGCTTTCTTT.